These T cell receptor beta chains were read from a single sample in a study of cytomegalovirus exposure and HLA in healthy donors. Sequencing was performed with immunoSEQ multiplex PCR; in TCRdb, only in-frame clones are kept and a portion is missing. This repertoire shows 200,000 to 300,000 clones, just under 85% found once; its top ten account for 1.5% to 2%. Sequences were obtained from PBMCs. All receptors come from a woman in her forties in good health and CMV-seropositive. CDR3s include the opening cysteine and the closing phenylalanine or tryptophan. Fields, in order: D gene, J gene, CDR3 length, clone size, V gene, CDR3 DNA, CDR3 protein. A D gene is named only where the DNA matches it firmly. Some rows mark clone size as missing; the rest say once, few, many or name a class of expanded clone.

>TRBD1|TRBJ1-2|14|.|TRBV27
TGTGCCAGCAGTTTCAGACAGGGAGGTAATGGCTACACCTTC
CASSFRQGGNGYTF
>TRBD1|TRBJ1-1|14|few|TRBV5-1
TGCGCCAGCTCCCCGGGACAGGGCAAAACTGAAGCTTTCTTT
CASSPGQGKTEAFF
>TRBD2|TRBJ2-7|16|.|TRBV5-1
TGCGCCAGCAGCTTGAAAGTACGGGACTACGGGGGGGAGCAGTACTTC
CASSLKVRDYGGEQYF
>TRBD1|TRBJ1-2|14|few|TRBV10-2
TGCGCCAGCAGCCCGACAGGGGCTAACTATGGCTACACCTTC
CASSPTGANYGYTF
>TRBD1|TRBJ2-7|13|.|TRBV28
TGTGCCAGCAGAAGGGACAGGGGCTACGAGCAGTACTTC
CASRRDRGYEQYF
>TRBD1|TRBJ1-3|13|.|TRBV11-2
TGTGCCAGCAGGGGGGGACAGGCGAACACCATATATTTT
CASRGGQANTIYF
>.|TRBJ1-4|18|.|TRBV7-9
TGTGCCAGCAGCTTAATTTACCAGGGGCTTGGTAGTAATGAAAAACTGTTTTTT
CASSLIYQGLGSNEKLFF
>.|TRBJ2-7|14|.|TRBV6-6
TGTGCCAGCAGTAACGACGTGGGGAGCTACGAGCAGTACTTC
CASSNDVGSYEQYF
>TRBD1|TRBJ2-1|16|.|TRBV2
TGTGCCAGCAGTGTAACCAGACAGGGTAGTTACAATGAGCAGTTCTTC
CASSVTRQGSYNEQFF
>.|TRBJ1-4|16|few|TRBV7-9
TGTGCCAGCAGCCCGCAGGGAACAGTTTCTAATGAAAAACTGTTTTTT
CASSPQGTVSNEKLFF
>TRBD1|TRBJ1-3|14|.|TRBV11-3
TGTGCCAGCAGTCCGACAGGGGGAGGAAACACCATATATTTT
CASSPTGGGNTIYF
>.|TRBJ1-2|16|.|TRBV19
TGTGCCAGTAACATGGCCCTCCGCTCAGGGTACTATGGCTACACCTTC
CASNMALRSGYYGYTF
>.|TRBJ2-3|15|.|TRBV14
TGTGCCAGCAGCCAAGGAGTAGCTAGCACAGATACGCAGTATTTT
CASSQGVASTDTQYF
>.|TRBJ2-2|15|.|TRBV7-8
TGTGCCAGCAGCTCGAGGACAGTGAGGACCGGGGAGCTGTTTTTT
CASSSRTVRTGELFF
>.|TRBJ2-6|16|.|TRBV7-8
TGTGCCAGCAGCTTTGGAAGGACAGCCCTGGCCAACGGCCTGACTTTC
CASSFGRTALANGLTF
>.|TRBJ1-2|13|.|TRBV28
TGTGCCAGCAGTTTACAACGGGACTATGGCTACACCTTC
CASSLQRDYGYTF
>TRBD1|TRBJ2-7|14|.|TRBV6-5
TGTGCCAGCAGTATTCGACAGGGCTCCTACGAGCAGTACTTC
CASSIRQGSYEQYF
>TRBD1|TRBJ2-3|17|.|TRBV7-7
TGTGCTAGCAGCGCCTGGACAGGGGGCGAGGTGAAAGATACGCAGTATTTT
CASSAWTGGEVKDTQYF